This T cell receptor (beta chain) was identified in a study of blood T cell repertoires in COVID-19. Assay used: immunoSEQ multiplex PCR; TCRdb lists only in-frame clones, some missing. Of about 150,000 clones listed, 87% are singletons. Germline V gene lookup returns CDR1 KGHSH and CDR2 LQKENI. Losses at the gene ends were 3 bases for V and 2 bases for J; bases not matched to a gene: 2. This CDR3 region has 15 residues. This clonotype was obtained from a man aged 45-65 years who had recovered from COVID-19. The V gene is TRBV18, the J gene TRBJ2-2, with TRBD2 matching over 8 bases. The source material was peripheral blood. CDR3 coding DNA: TGTGCCAGCTCACCGAGCGGGGGAAACACCGGGGAGCTGTTTTTT. Its translation is CASSPSGGNTGELFF.